This T cell receptor (beta chain) was identified during a study of blood T cell repertoires in COVID-19. About the study: The analysed material was cDNA or gDNA that came from T cells, B-cell-depleted T cells, or PBMCs.

Produced via immunoSEQ multiplex PCR; TCRdb's table is partial and in-frame only. The repertoire holds about 270,000 clones, over 75% seen once, with 1% in the top ten. Participants came from about 23 US areas, aged roughly 18 to 100 years. Donors were grouped by their self-reported clinical history. Recovered status applied to Cohort 3 donors who had two consecutive negative PCRs. It also applied to those with clearance or with symptom resolution. Trimming removed 6 bases at V and 3 bases at J, with 30 bases between. Germline lookup yields CDR1 MNHEY and CDR2 SMNVEV (reference sequence). There are 20 residues in the CDR3.

The V call is TRBV27, the J call TRBJ2-1; possibly TRBD1 for D (6 bases). This clonotype originated in a woman in her 30s who had recovered from COVID-19. Sequenced: PBMCs or T cells enriched from blood (not recorded which). This CDR3 is CASRGRQDRPMGLIYNEQFF. In nucleotides, the CDR3 is TGTGCCAGCAGGGGAAGGCAGGACAGACCCATGGGGCTAATCTACAATGAGCAGTTCTTC.